This TCR beta chain emerged from a study of immune heterogeneity within non-small cell lung tumors. Genomic DNA from bulk tumor acted as the template, and about 550 ng was loaded per sample. Multiple widely separated biopsies were taken from each primary tumor at surgery. Curative surgical treatment was performed in patients who had newly diagnosed, untreated non-small cell lung cancer. For the TCR beta CDR3, multiplex PCR with 32 V and 13 J primers performed the amplification. MiXCR, applied by TCRdb to the multiplex PCR reads, yields one record per CDR3 protein. The table has approximately 20,000 distinct CDR3 sequences, 25% to 30% seen once. By share, this clonotype counts as medium-sized. What it recognizes is unknown. Study-level points and caveats: Largely, high-frequency T-cell receptor beta clonotypes differed from one individual patient to another.

Trimming removed 0 bases at V and 1 base at J, with 10 bases between. Per germline, CDR1 LNHNV and CDR2 YYDKDF (reference sequence). This CDR3 comprises 15 residues. The sequence was obtained from a man aged 40-49 years with non-small cell lung cancer. The specimen sequenced was lung tumor tissue. The V and J genes are TRBV15 and TRBJ2-7; D unresolved. The CDR3: CATSREGAKSYEQYF. The DNA for the CDR3 is TGTGCCACCAGCAGAGAAGGCGCCAAATCCTACGAGCAGTACTTC.